This TCR beta chain came from a study of post-analysis software for immune sequencing data. Study summary: The courses of disease that were included comprised relapsing-remitting, secondary progressive and progressive-relapsing multiple sclerosis. The study, taken as a whole, reports: Samples prepared in the same batch strongly co-clustered by F measure. Five TRBV segments, including TRBV5-6, TRBV5-1 and TRBV20-1, were more frequent in patients than controls.

The CDR3 contains 14 residues. The V gene end was trimmed by 2 bases and the J gene end by 6 bases; junction bases not matched to a gene: 4. Germline CDR1 ENHRY, CDR2 SYGVKD. Prepared libraries of TCR beta cDNA carried unique molecular identifiers. MiXCR, run by TCRdb on the PCR reads, gives a single entry per CDR3 protein. Among approximately 730,000 distinct CDR3 sequences listed, around 46% were seen once. Comments on this clonotype: The antigen is unknown.

The chain recombines TRBV10-3 with TRBJ2-7; 10 bases map to TRBD2. The specimen sequenced was blood. This TCR was sampled from a girl under 18 with multiple sclerosis. The CDR3 coding sequence is TGTGCCATCAGTGAGGGACTAGCGGCCGGCGAGCAGTACTTC. Translated, it gives CAISEGLAAGEQYF.